Below, one T cell receptor beta chain is given with its context. This clonotype has more than one count but fewer than ten. The specificity of this receptor is unknown. No base-level quality is on record; no much larger clone is a single base apart. The data were taken from a study of T cells of healthy individuals (dated by TCRdb to between 2018 and 2020). According to the germline V gene (reference sequence), CDR1 reads DFQATT and CDR2 reads SNEGSKA. V and J lose 6 bases and 5 bases, and a span of 23 bases separates them. From the cysteine through the phenylalanine, the CDR3 covers 16 amino acids. The entry retains the CDR3 DNA only, 48 bases that are in frame from base 1. The library relied on 5' RACE. These reads were obtained on an Illumina MiSeq. Starting from the raw public reads, TCRdb applied fastp trimming at Q25, assembled clones with MiXCR and retained in-frame beta chains. Rows with one shared CDR3 protein collapse into an entry with the most common genes and DNA. Counted in this sample were 95,000 to 100,000 distinct CDR3 sequences; around 17% of them appeared once. Approximately 6% of the sample is taken by the ten largest.

The TCR sequence derives from a human donor in good health. The V gene is TRBV20-1 and the J gene is TRBJ2-1, with no D gene named confidently. The CDR3 region: CSAKPPVNVANNEQFF. The DNA reads as follows: TGCAGTGCCAAACCCCCCGTCAATGTCGCGAACAATGAGCAGTTCTTC.